This TCR beta chain was profiled in a study of identical twins. At least ten counts were recorded for this clonotype. TCRdb re-called the 5' RACE reads through MiXCR, storing one row per CDR3 protein. The data contain 150,000 or so distinct CDR3 sequences, around 3.5% of them seen just once; the ten biggest clones take up approximately 7.7%. There are 15 residues in the CDR3. CDR1 and CDR2 (germline): SGHTA, FQGNSA. V dropped 5 bases and J dropped 5 bases, with 19 bases sitting between them. The sample comprised memory T cells sorted from blood. The sequence was collected from a man aged 18 to 35 in good health. This sequence joins TRBV7-2 and TRBJ2-7; a weak D match, TRBD1 (5 bases). CDR3 nucleotides: TGTGCCAGCAGCACCCGGACATCAGCAGTGGACGAGCAGTACTTC. It encodes CASSTRTSAVDEQYF.